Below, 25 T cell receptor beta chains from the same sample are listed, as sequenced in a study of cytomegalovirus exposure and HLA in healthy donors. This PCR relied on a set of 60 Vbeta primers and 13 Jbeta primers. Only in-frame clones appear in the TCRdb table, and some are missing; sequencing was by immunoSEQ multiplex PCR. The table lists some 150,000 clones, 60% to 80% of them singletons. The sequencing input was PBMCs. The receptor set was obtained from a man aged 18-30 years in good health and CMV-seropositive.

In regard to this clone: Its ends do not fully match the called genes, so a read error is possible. The chain's CDR3 is CASSPIPFF. CDR3 in DNA: TGTGCCAGCAGCCCCATTCCATTTTTC. The V gene is TRBV6-5, the J gene TRBJ2-7; D ambiguous. The germline V gene has CDR1 MNHEY and CDR2 SVGAGI. This CDR3 spans 9 amino acids.

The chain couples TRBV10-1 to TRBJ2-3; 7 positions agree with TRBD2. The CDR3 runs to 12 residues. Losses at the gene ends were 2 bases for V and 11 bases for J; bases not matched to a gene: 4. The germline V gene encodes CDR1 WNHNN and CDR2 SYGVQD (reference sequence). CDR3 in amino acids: CASSEGLEVQYF. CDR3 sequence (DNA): TGCGCCAGCAGTGAGGGACTAGAGGTGCAGTATTTT.

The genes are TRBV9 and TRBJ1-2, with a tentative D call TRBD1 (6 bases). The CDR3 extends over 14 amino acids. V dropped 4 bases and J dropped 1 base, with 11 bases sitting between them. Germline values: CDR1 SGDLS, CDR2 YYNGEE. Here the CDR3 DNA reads TGTGCCAGCAGCACAAACAGGGTTAACTATGGCTACACCTTC. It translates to CASSTNRVNYGYTF.

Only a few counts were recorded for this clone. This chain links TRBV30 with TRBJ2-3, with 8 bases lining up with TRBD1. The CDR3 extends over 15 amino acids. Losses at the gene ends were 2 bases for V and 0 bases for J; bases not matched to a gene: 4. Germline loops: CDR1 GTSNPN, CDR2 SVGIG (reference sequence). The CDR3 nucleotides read TGTGCCTGGAGTTTGGGACAGGCTAGCACAGATACGCAGTATTTT. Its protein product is CAWSLGQASTDTQYF.

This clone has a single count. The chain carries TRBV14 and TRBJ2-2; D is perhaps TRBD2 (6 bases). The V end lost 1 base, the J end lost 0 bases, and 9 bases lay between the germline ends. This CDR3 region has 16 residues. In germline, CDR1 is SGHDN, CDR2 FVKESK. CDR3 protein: CASSQGGTANTGELFF. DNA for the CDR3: TGTGCCAGCAGCCAAGGCGGGACGGCGAACACCGGGGAGCTGTTTTTT.

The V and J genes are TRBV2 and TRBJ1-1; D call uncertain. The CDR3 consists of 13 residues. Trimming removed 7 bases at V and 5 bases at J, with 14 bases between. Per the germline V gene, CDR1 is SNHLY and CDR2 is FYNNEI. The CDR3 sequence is CASNPGYRTEAFF. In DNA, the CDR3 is TGTGCCAGCAATCCCGGGTATCGGACTGAAGCTTTCTTT.

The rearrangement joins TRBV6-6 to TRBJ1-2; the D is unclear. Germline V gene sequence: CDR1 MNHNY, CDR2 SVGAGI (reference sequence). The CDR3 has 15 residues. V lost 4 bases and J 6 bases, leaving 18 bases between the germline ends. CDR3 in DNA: TGTGCCAGCAGTTCGGGATATAAGGATTTGAATGGCTACACCTTC. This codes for CASSSGYKDLNGYTF.

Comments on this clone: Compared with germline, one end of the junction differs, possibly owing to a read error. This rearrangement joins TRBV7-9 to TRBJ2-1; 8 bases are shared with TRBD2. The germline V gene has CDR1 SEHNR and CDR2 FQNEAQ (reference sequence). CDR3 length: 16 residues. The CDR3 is CSSSYGTRSSYNEQFF. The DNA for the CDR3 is TGTTCCAGCAGCTACGGGACTAGGAGCTCCTACAATGAGCAGTTCTTC.

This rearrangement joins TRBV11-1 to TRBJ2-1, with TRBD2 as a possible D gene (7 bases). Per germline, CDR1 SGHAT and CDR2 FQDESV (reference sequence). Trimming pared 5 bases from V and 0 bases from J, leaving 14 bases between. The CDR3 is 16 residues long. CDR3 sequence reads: CASSPSGGLSYNEQFF. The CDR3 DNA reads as TGTGCCAGCAGCCCCTCGGGGGGCCTCTCCTACAATGAGCAGTTCTTC.

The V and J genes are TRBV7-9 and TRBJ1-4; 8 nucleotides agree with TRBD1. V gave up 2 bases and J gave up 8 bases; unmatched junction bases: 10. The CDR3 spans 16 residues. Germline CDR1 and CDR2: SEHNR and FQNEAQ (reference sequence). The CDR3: CASSLPEGDRNEKLFF. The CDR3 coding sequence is TGTGCCAGCAGCTTACCTGAGGGGGACAGGAACGAAAAACTGTTTTTT. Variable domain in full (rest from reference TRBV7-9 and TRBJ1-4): DTGVSQNPRHKITKRGQNVTFRCDPISEHNRLYWYRQTLGQGPEFLTYFQNEAQLEKSRLLSDRFSAERPKGSFSTLEIQRTEQGDSAMYLCASSLPEGDRNEKLFFGSGTQLSVL.

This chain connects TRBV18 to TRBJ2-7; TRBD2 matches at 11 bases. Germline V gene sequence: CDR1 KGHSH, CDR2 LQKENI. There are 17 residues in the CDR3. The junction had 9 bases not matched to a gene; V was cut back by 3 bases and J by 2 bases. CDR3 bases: TGTGCCAGCTCACCTGGGCCTAGCGGGAGGAGGGCCTACGAGCAGTACTTC. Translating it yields CASSPGPSGRRAYEQYF.

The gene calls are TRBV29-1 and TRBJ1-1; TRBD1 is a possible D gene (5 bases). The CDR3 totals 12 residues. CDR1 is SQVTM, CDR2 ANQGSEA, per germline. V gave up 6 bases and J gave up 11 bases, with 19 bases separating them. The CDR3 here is CSVVGGVPGAFF. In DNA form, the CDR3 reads TGCAGCGTCGTGGGGGGGGTCCCGGGGGCTTTCTTT.

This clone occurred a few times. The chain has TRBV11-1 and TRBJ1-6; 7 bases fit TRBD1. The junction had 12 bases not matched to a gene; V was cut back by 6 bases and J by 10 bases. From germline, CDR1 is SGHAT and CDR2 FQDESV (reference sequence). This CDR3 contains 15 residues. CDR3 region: CASSRTTGDGSPLHF. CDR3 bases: TGTGCCAGCAGTCGGACCACAGGGGATGGATCACCCCTCCACTTT.

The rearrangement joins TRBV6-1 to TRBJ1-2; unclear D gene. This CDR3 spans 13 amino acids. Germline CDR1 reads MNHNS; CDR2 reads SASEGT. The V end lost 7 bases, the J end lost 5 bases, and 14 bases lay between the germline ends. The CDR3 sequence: CASKVTDFYGYTF. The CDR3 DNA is TGTGCCAGCAAAGTAACAGATTTTTATGGCTACACCTTC.

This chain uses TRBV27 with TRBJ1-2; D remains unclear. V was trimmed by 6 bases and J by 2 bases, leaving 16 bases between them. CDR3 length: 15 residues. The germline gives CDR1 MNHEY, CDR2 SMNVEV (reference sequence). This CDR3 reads CASSFRVDGNYGYTF. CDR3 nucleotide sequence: TGTGCCAGCAGCTTCCGGGTCGACGGGAACTATGGCTACACCTTC.

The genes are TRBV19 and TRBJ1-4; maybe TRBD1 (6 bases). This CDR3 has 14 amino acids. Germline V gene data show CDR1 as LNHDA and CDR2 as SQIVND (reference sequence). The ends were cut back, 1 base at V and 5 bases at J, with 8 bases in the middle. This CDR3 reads CASSIGTANEKLFF. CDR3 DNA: TGTGCCAGTAGTATAGGGACAGCGAATGAAAAACTGTTTTTT. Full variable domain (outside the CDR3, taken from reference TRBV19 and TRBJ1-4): DGGITQSPKYLFRKEGQNVTLSCEQNLNHDAMYWYRQDPGQGLRLIYYSQIVNDFQKGDIAEGYSVSREKKESFPLTVTSAQKNPTAFYLCASSIGTANEKLFFGSGTQLSVL.

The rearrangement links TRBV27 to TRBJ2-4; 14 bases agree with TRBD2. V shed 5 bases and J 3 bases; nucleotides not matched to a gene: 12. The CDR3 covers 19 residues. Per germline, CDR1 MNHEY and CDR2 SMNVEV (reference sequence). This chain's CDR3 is CASSVGPGLAGDSKNIQYF. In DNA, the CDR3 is TGTGCCAGCAGTGTAGGCCCGGGACTAGCGGGAGACAGCAAAAACATTCAGTACTTC.

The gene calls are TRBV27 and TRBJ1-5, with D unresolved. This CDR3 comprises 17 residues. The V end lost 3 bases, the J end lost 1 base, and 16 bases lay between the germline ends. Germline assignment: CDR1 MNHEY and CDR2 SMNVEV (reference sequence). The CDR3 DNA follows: TGTGCCAGCAGTTTTAGAGGTGGAGCGATAAGCAATCAGCCCCAGCATTTT. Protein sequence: CASSFRGGAISNQPQHF.

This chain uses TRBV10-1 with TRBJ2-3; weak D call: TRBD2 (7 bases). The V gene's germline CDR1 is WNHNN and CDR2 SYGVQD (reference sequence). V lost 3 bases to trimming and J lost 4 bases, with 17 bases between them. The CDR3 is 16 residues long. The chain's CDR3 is CASSDLRRGQSDTQYF. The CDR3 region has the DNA TGCGCCAGCAGTGATCTTCGGCGGGGGCAATCAGATACGCAGTATTTT.

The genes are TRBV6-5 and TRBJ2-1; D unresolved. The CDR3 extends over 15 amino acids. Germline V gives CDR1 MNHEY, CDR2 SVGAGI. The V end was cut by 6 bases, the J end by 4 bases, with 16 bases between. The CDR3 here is CASSRKPPKYNEQFF. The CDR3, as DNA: TGTGCCAGCAGCAGGAAACCGCCGAAATACAATGAGCAGTTCTTC.

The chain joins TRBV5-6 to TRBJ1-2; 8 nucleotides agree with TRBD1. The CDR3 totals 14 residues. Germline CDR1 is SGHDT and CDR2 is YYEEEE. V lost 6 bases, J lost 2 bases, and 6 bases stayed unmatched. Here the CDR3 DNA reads TGTGCCAGCACCCCAGGACAGGGCAACTATGGCTACACCTTC. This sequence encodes CASTPGQGNYGYTF.

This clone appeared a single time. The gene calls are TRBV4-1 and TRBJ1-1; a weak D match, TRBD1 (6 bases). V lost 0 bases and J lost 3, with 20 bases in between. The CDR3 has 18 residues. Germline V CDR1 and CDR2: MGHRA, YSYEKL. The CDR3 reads CASSQEYRVTGSDTEAFF. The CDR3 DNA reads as TGCGCCAGCAGCCAAGAGTACAGGGTAACCGGATCGGACACTGAAGCTTTCTTT.

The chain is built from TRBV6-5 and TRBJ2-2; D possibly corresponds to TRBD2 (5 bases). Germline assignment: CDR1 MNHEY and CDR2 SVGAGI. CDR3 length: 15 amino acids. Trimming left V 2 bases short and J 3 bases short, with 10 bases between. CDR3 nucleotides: TGTGCCAGCAGTTACATCGCGAGGGACACCGGGGAGCTGTTTTTT. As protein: CASSYIARDTGELFF.

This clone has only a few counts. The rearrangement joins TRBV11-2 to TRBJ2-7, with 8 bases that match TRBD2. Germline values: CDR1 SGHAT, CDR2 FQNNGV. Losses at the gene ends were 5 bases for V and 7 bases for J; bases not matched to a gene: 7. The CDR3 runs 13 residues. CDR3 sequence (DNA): TGTGCCAGCAGCCGAGCGGGAGCTTCTGAGCAGTACTTC. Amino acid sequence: CASSRAGASEQYF.

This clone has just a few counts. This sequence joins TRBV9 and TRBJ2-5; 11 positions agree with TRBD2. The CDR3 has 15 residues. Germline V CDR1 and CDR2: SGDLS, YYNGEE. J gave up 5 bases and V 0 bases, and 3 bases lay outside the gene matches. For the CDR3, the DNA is TGTGCCAGCAGCGTAGGATTAGCGGGGGGGGAGACCCAGTACTTC. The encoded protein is CASSVGLAGGETQYF.